This T cell receptor (beta chain) was sequenced in a study of identical twins. The V gene's germline CDR1 is MNHEY and CDR2 SVGAGI. The CDR3 is 19 residues long. V lost 3 bases, J lost 5 bases, and 17 bases stayed unmatched. This clonotype was observed a few times. From the 5' RACE reads, TCRdb called clonotypes with MiXCR, one entry per CDR3 protein. The sample lists some 1,700,000 distinct CDR3 sequences; about 31% were seen once. The rearrangement uses TRBV6-5 and TRBJ2-1, with 9 nucleotides matching TRBD2. Sequencing used cord blood. This receptor was identified in a newborn girl in good health. This chain's CDR3 is CASSYTTMRAGGMDNEQFF. In nucleotides, the CDR3 is TGTGCCAGCAGTTATACCACTATGAGAGCGGGAGGAATGGACAATGAGCAGTTCTTC.